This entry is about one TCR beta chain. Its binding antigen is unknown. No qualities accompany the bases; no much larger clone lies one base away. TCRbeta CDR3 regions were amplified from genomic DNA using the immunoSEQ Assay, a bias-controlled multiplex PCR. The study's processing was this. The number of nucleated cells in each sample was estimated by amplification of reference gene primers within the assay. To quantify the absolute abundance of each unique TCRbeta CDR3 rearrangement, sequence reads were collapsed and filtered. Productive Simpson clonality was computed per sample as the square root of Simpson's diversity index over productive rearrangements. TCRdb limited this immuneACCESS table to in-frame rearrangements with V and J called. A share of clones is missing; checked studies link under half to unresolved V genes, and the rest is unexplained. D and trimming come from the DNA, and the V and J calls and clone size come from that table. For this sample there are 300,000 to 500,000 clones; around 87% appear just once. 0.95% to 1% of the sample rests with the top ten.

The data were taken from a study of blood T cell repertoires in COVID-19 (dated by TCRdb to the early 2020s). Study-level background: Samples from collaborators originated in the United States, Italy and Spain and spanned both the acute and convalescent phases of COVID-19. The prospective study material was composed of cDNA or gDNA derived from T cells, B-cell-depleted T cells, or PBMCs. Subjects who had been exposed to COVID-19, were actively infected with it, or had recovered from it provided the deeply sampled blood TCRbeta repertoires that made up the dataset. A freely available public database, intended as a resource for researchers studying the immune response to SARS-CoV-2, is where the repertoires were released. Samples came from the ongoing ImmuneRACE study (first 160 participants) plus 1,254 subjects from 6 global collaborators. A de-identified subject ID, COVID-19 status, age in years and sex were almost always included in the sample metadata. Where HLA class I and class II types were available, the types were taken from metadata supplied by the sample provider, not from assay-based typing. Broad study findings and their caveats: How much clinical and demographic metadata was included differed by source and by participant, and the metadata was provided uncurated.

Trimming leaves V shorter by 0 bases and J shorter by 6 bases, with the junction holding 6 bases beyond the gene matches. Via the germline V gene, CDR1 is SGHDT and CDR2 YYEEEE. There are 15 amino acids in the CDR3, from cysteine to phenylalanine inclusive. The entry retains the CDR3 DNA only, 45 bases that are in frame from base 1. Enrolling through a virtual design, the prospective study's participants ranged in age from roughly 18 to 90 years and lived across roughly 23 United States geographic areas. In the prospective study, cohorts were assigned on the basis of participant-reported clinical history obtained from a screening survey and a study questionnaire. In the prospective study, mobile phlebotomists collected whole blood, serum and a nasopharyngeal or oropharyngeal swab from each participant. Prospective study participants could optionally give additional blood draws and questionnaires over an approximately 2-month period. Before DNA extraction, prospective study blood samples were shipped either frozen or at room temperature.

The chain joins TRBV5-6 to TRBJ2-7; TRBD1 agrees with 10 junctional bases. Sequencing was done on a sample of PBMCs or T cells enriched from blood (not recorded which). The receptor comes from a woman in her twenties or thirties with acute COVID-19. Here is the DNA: TGTGCCAGCAGCTTGGCCGGGACAGGGGAAGGCGAGCAGTACTTC. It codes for CASSLAGTGEGEQYF.